The rows below give T cell receptor beta chains drawn from one sample of a study of lymphopenia after photon versus proton radiotherapy. Sequencing was performed with immunoSEQ multiplex PCR; in TCRdb, only in-frame clones are kept and a portion is missing. The sample yields under 75,000 clones, 85% to 95% seen once. Sequencing used peripheral blood, obtained from a patient treated with photon-based radiotherapy. These receptors all stem from a woman in her 40s with cholangiocarcinoma. Each CDR3 is given with its conserved first and last residue. A D gene is named only where the DNA matches it firmly. Clone size, where shown, is once, few, many, or a class for clones that have expanded.

V	J	size	D	DNA	CDR3
TRBV6-1	TRBJ2-5	NA	NA	TGTGCCAGCATCATGGAGGTCGGATTAGAGACCCAGTACTTC	CASIMEVGLETQYF
TRBV18	TRBJ2-3	NA	TRBD2	TGTGCCAGCTCACCACGCCCAGCGGGGCTGGCAGATACGCAGTATTTT	CASSPRPAGLADTQYF
TRBV6-1	TRBJ1-5	NA	TRBD1	TGTGCCAGCAGTTGGACAGGGGGTAATCAGCCCCAGCATTTT	CASSWTGGNQPQHF
TRBV5-1	TRBJ1-5	few	TRBD1	TGCGCCAGCAGCATCGGGACAGCTCCCAATCAGCCCCAGCATTTT	CASSIGTAPNQPQHF
TRBV6-4	TRBJ1-1	NA	NA	TGTGCCAGCAGTGAATCAGGAAAGAACACTGAAGCTTTCTTT	CASSESGKNTEAFF
TRBV25-1	TRBJ1-2	NA	NA	TGTGCCAGCAGTGGGGCTTCGGGGGGAAAGAACTATGGCTACACCTTC	CASSGASGGKNYGYTF
TRBV6-1	TRBJ2-7	NA	NA	TGTGCCAGCAGTAAAGCCGGGGCCATCCCCTACGAGCAGTACTTC	CASSKAGAIPYEQYF
TRBV7-9	TRBJ2-1	NA	NA	TGTGCCAGCAGCCCCGGGTCGTCGAACCGGAATGAGCAGTTCTTC	CASSPGSSNRNEQFF
TRBV2	TRBJ2-2	NA	TRBD2	TGTGCCAGCATTCAAGACGGGGCGGGAGCGGCCGGGGAGCTGTTTTTT	CASIQDGAGAAGELFF
TRBV30	TRBJ2-1	NA	TRBD2	TGTGCCTGGAGTGTAGGAGCGGGACGCAACAATGAGCAGTTCTTC	CAWSVGAGRNNEQFF
TRBV21-1	TRBJ2-3	NA	NA	TGTGCCAGCAGCAAAGAGGTAGGCGGGGGGCGACCTAGCACAGATACGCAGTATTTT	CASSKEVGGGRPSTDTQYF
TRBV4-2	TRBJ1-5	NA	NA	TGTGCCAGCAGCCAAGGGATCCCGGGGCGTCAGCCCCAGCATTTT	CASSQGIPGRQPQHF
TRBV6-1	TRBJ1-2	NA	TRBD1	TGTGCCAGCAGTGCGGGCAGGGGGGGCCCCTACTATGGCTACACCTTC	CASSAGRGGPYYGYTF
TRBV28	TRBJ2-7	NA	TRBD2	TGTGCCAGCAGTTCCGCGGGAGGGGGAGAGCAGTACTTC	CASSSAGGGEQYF
TRBV13	TRBJ1-5	few	TRBD1	TGTGCCAGCAGCGCCGGACAGGGTAGCCAGCCCCAGCATTTT	CASSAGQGSQPQHF
TRBV25-1	TRBJ1-5	NA	NA	TGTGCCAGCAGTGGGGTCGGGTTAAGCAATCAGCCCCAGCATTTT	CASSGVGLSNQPQHF
TRBV6-5	TRBJ1-1	NA	NA	TGTGCCAGCAGCCTAGAGGGACGGCAGATGGCTTTCTTT	CASSLEGRQMAFF
TRBV6-1	TRBJ1-1	NA	NA	TGTGCCAGCAGTGAAAGGGATAGGAGAGCTTTCTTT	CASSERDRRAFF
TRBV9	TRBJ2-1	NA	NA	TGTGCCAGCAGCCCGGGGGGCGATGAGCAGTTCTTC	CASSPGGDEQFF
TRBV7-9	TRBJ2-1	NA	NA	TGTGCCAGCAGCTTAGCGCAGACAGACGCGAAGTTCTTC	CASSLAQTDAKFF
TRBV7-9	TRBJ1-6	NA	NA	TGTGCCAGCAGCGGGGTGGGTAGCTCCTATAATTCACCCCTCCACTTT	CASSGVGSSYNSPLHF
TRBV19	TRBJ1-6	NA	NA	TGTGCCAGTAGTGGGGTCTCGGCGTCACCCCTCCACTTT	CASSGVSASPLHF
TRBV28	TRBJ1-5	NA	NA	TGTGCCAGCAGCCCACCGGGGACCAGGAACAATCAGCCCCAGCATTTT	CASSPPGTRNNQPQHF
TRBV7-6	TRBJ1-2	few	TRBD1	TGTGCCAGCAGCATCGGACAGGGCTATGGCTACACCTTC	CASSIGQGYGYTF
TRBV10-2	TRBJ2-7	NA	NA	TGCGCCAGCAGTGTTCAGACGTTCTACGAGCAGTACTTC	CASSVQTFYEQYF
TRBV25-1	TRBJ2-7	NA	NA	TGTGCCAGCAGTGAACGAGGAGGAATCGATCGTTTCGCTGACGAGCAGTACTTC	CASSERGGIDRFADEQYF
TRBV19	TRBJ1-5	few	NA	TGTGCCAGTAGTATAGTAGATAGCAATCAGCCCCAGCATTTT	CASSIVDSNQPQHF
TRBV4-1	TRBJ2-7	NA	TRBD2	TGCGCCAGCAGCCGAGCGGGGGGCCCCTACGAGCAGTACTTC	CASSRAGGPYEQYF
TRBV27	TRBJ1-5	NA	NA	TGTGCCAGCAGGGGGAGCAATCAGCCCCAGCATTTT	CASRGSNQPQHF
TRBV7-8	TRBJ1-2	NA	NA	TGTGCCAGTACAGAACTGAGGGGCTACACCTTC	CASTELRGYTF
TRBV29-1	TRBJ2-7	NA	TRBD1	TGCAGCGTGGGGGACAGCTACGAGCAGTACTTC	CSVGDSYEQYF
TRBV5-1	TRBJ2-1	NA	TRBD2	TGCGCCAGTGCGGGGAGACTAGCGGGAGGATCCAATGAGCAGTTCTTC	CASAGRLAGGSNEQFF
TRBV13	TRBJ1-4	NA	NA	TGTGCCAGCAGCTTAAAACCGACCTCTGGGCAACTGTTTTTT	CASSLKPTSGQLFF
TRBV11-1	TRBJ2-5	NA	NA	TGTGCCAGCAGCTCCTGGAAAGCCGGACAAGAGACCCAGTACTTC	CASSSWKAGQETQYF
TRBV6-4	TRBJ1-2	once	NA	TGTGCCAGCAGTGACGGCGGGGTGGTTGTTGGGGGCTACACCTTC	CASSDGGVVVGGYTF
TRBV28	TRBJ1-4	once	NA	TGTGCCAGTCGGTCACCCGGGCAGACCATCCTCGAAAAACTGTTTTTT	CASRSPGQTILEKLFF
TRBV4-1	TRBJ2-1	NA	NA	TGCGCCAGCAGCCAAACTAGCTGGGAGCAGTTCTTC	CASSQTSWEQFF
TRBV30	TRBJ1-3	once	NA	TGTGCCTGGGCGAGACTAGACACCATATATTTT	CAWARLDTIYF
TRBV5-6	TRBJ2-7	NA	NA	TGTGCCAGCAGCTTGGAACAGTTGTACGAGCAGTACTTC	CASSLEQLYEQYF
TRBV7-7	TRBJ2-2	NA	TRBD1	TGTGCTAGCAGCCCCCGGGACAGAACGAACACCGGGGAGCTGTTTTTT	CASSPRDRTNTGELFF
TRBV5-1	TRBJ2-3	NA	TRBD2	TGCGCCAGCAGCCGTTACGGGGGGGCGGCCACAGATACGCAGTATTTT	CASSRYGGAATDTQYF
TRBV30	TRBJ1-2	NA	TRBD1	TGTGCCTGGAGCAGACAGGGGAAGGGGGGCTACACCTTC	CAWSRQGKGGYTF
TRBV6-4	TRBJ2-3	few	NA	TGTGCCAGCAGTGACTCGAATCCAGATACGCAGTATTTT	CASSDSNPDTQYF
TRBV7-3	TRBJ2-3	NA	NA	TGTGCCAGCAGCTTAACGTTGAGCGGAGCTCGCACAGATACGCAGTATTTT	CASSLTLSGARTDTQYF
TRBV7-2	TRBJ2-5	NA	NA	TGTGCCAGCAGCTTTGGGGTGAAGACCCAGTACTTC	CASSFGVKTQYF
TRBV11-1	TRBJ1-2	NA	TRBD1	TGTGCCAGCAGCTTGGGACAGGGGGACTATGGCTACACCTTC	CASSLGQGDYGYTF
TRBV5-1	TRBJ2-1	NA	TRBD2	TGCGCCAGCAGCTTGATCAGCGGGGGACCTAGCTCCTACAATGAGCAGTTCTTC	CASSLISGGPSSYNEQFF
TRBV28	TRBJ1-6	NA	NA	TGTGCCAGCAGTTCCGGGGGGAGCTCCTATAATTCACCCCTCCACTTT	CASSSGGSSYNSPLHF
TRBV30	TRBJ1-2	NA	NA	TGTGCCTGGCGACCCCTCGACGGCCCTAACTATGGCTACACCTTC	CAWRPLDGPNYGYTF
TRBV2	TRBJ2-5	once	NA	TGTGCCAGCAGTGGGCTAGGTCAGGAGACCCAGTACTTC	CASSGLGQETQYF
TRBV9	TRBJ2-3	NA	TRBD1	TGTGCCAGCAGCGTCCAGGGGGCGGAAGATACGCAGTATTTT	CASSVQGAEDTQYF
TRBV2	TRBJ2-1	NA	TRBD1	TGTGCCAGCAGCGAGGAGGGGGGACAGGGGGCCAATGAGCAGTTCTTC	CASSEEGGQGANEQFF
TRBV9	TRBJ1-2	NA	TRBD1	TGTGCCAGCAGCGCTTTCCGGGACAGGGGTTATGGCTACACCTTC	CASSAFRDRGYGYTF
TRBV5-1	TRBJ1-2	once	NA	TGCGCCAGCAGCTTGGCGGGAATTTGGGATGGCTACACCTTC	CASSLAGIWDGYTF
TRBV6-1	TRBJ2-7	NA	NA	TGTGCCAGCAGTGAAGCCGGGCAGAAGCTCTACGAGCAGTACTTC	CASSEAGQKLYEQYF
TRBV2	TRBJ2-6	NA	NA	TGTGCCAGCAGTGATCGGAGCTCTGGGGCCAACGTCCTGACTTTC	CASSDRSSGANVLTF
TRBV2	TRBJ2-7	NA	NA	TGTGCCAGCAGTTTTCCCGACGTATACGAGCAGTACTTC	CASSFPDVYEQYF
TRBV11-2	TRBJ2-2	NA	NA	TGTGCCAGCAGCTTATCGGGGCAGCTAACCGGGGAGCTGTTTTTT	CASSLSGQLTGELFF
TRBV11-3	TRBJ2-5	NA	NA	TGTGCCAGCAGCTTAGTGGCCCAAGAGACCCAGTACTTC	CASSLVAQETQYF